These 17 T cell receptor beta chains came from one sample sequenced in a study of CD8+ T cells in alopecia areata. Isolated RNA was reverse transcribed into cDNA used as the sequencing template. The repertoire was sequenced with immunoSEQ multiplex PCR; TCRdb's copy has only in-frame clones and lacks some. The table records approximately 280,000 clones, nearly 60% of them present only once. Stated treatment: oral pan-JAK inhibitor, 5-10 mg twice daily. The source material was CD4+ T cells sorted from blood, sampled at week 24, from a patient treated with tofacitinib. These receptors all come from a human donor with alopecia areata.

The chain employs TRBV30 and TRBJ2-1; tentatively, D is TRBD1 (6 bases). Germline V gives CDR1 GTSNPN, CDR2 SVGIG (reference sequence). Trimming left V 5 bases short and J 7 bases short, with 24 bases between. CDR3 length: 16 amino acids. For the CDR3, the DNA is TGTGCCTGGTCCAAGGGGCCCGGACAGTCCGGGAATGAGCAGTTCTTC. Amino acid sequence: CAWSKGPGQSGNEQFF.

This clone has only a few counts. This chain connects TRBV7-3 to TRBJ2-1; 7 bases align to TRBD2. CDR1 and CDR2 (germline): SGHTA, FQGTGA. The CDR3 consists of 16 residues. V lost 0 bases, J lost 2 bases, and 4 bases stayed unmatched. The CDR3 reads CASSLTGTITYNEQFF. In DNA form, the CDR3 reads TGTGCCAGCAGCTTAACCGGGACTATTACCTACAATGAGCAGTTCTTC.

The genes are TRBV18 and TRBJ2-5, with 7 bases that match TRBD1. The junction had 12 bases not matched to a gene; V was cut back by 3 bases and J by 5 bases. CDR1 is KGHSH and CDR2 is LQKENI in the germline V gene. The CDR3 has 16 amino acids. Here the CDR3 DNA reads TGTGCCAGCTCACCCAGGACAGGCGCCGGGGTGGAGACCCAGTACTTC. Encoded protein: CASSPRTGAGVETQYF.

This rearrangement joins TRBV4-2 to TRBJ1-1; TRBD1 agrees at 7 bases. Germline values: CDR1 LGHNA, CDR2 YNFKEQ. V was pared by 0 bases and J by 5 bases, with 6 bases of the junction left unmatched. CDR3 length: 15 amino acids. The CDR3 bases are TGTGCCAGCAGCCAAGATGGGACAGCGGATACTGAAGCTTTCTTT. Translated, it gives CASSQDGTADTEAFF.

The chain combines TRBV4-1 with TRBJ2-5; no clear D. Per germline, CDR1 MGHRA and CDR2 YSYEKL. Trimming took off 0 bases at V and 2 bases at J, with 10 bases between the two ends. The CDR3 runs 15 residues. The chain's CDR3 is CASSQDWAIQETQYF. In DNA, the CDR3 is TGCGCCAGCAGCCAAGACTGGGCTATTCAAGAGACCCAGTACTTC.

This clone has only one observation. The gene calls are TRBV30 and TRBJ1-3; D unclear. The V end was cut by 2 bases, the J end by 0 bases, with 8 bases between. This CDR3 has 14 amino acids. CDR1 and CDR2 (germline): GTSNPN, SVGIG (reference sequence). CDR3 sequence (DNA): TGTGCCTGGAGTCCAGGTTACTCTGGAAACACCATATATTTT. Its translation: CAWSPGYSGNTIYF.

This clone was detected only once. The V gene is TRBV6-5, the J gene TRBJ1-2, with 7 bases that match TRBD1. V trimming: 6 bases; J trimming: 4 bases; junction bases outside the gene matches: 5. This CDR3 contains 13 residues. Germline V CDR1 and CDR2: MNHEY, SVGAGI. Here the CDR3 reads CASRRTGSYGYTF. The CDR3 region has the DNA TGTGCCAGCAGAAGGACAGGATCCTATGGCTACACCTTC.

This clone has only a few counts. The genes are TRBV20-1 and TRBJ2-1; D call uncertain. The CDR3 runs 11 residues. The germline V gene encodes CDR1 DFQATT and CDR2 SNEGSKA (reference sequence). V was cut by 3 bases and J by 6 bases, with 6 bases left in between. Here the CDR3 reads CSASYGNEQFF. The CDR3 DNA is TGCAGTGCTAGTTATGGCAATGAGCAGTTCTTC.

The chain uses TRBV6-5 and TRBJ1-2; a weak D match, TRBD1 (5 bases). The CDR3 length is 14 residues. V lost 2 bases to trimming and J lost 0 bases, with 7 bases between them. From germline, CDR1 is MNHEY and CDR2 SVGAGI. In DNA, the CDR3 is TGTGCCAGCAGTTACGGACACTCTAACTATGGCTACACCTTC. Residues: CASSYGHSNYGYTF.

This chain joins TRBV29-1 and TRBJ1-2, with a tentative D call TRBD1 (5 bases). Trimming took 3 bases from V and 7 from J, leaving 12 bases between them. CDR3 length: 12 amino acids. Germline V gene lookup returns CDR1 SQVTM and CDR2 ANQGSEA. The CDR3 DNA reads TGCAGCGTTGATTCGGGCGGGGCTGGCTACACCTTC. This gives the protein CSVDSGGAGYTF.

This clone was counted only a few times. In DNA form, the CDR3 reads TGCGCCAGCAGCCAAGATGGGGCAGGTGCACAGCCCCAGCATTTT. It yields the protein CASSQDGAGAQPQHF. The chain carries TRBV4-1 and TRBJ1-5, with D tentatively TRBD1 (5 bases). CDR3 length: 15 amino acids. The V and J ends lost 0 bases and 7 bases respectively, with 13 bases between them. Germline assignment: CDR1 MGHRA and CDR2 YSYEKL.

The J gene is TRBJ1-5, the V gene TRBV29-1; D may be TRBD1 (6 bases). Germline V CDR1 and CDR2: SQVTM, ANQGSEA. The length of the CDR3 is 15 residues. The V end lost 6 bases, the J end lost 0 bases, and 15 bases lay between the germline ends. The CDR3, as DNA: TGCAGCGTCGCCTCCGGCAGGGGTAGCAATCAGCCCCAGCATTTT. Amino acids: CSVASGRGSNQPQHF.

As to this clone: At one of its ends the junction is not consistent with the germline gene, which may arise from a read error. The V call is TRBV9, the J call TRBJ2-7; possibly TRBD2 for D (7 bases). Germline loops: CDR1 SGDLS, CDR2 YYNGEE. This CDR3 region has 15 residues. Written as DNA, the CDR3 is TGCGACCGAAGGGGGGGCAGGGGATCCATCTACGAGCAGTACTTC. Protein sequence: CDRRGGRGSIYEQYF. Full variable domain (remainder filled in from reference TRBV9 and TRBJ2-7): DSGVTQTPKHLITATGQRVTLRCSPRSGDLSVYWYQQSLDQGLQFLIQYYNGEERAKGNILERFSAQQFPDLHSELNLSSLELGDSALYFCDRRGGRGSIYEQYFGPGTRLTVT.

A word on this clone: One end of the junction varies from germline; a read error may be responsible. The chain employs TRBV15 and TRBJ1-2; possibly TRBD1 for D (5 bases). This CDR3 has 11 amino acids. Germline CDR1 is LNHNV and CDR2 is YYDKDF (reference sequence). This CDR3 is CATSRGTGTFF. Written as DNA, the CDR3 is TGTGCCACCAGCAGAGGGACCGGGACTTTCTTC. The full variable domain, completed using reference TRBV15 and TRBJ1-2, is DAMVIQNPRYQVTQFGKPVTLSCSQTLNHNVMYWYQQKSSQAPKLLFHYYDKDFNNEADTPDNFQSRRPNTSFCFLDIRSPGLGDTAMYLCATSRGTGTFFGSGTRLTVV.

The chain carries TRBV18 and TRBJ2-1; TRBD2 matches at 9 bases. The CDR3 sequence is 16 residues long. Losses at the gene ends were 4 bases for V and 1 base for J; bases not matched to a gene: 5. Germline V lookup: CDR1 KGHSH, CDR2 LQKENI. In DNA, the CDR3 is TGTGCCAGCTCACTTACCGCGGGGGGGTCCTACAATGAGCAGTTCTTC. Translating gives CASSLTAGGSYNEQFF. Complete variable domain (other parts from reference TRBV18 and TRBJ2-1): NAGVMQNPRHLVRRRGQEARLRCSPMKGHSHVYWYRQLPEEGLKFMVYLQKENIIDESGMPKERFSAEFPKEGPSILRIQQVVRGDSAAYFCASSLTAGGSYNEQFFGPGTRLTVL.

The CDR3 DNA reads TGTGCCAGCAGCCCCCAAAGAGGGGGATCAACTGAAGCTTTCTTT. This encodes CASSPQRGGSTEAFF. The chain employs TRBV7-2 and TRBJ1-1; a possible D gene is TRBD1 (6 bases). Trimming left V 5 bases short and J 5 bases short, with 18 bases between. Germline lookup yields CDR1 SGHTA and CDR2 FQGNSA. The CDR3 is 15 amino acids.

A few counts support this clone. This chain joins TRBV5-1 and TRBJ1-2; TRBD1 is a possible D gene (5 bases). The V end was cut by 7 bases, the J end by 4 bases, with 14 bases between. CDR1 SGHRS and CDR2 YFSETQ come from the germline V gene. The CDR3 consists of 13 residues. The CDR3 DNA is TGCGCCAGCCACCAGGGTGATGGCTATGGCTACACCTTC. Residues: CASHQGDGYGYTF.